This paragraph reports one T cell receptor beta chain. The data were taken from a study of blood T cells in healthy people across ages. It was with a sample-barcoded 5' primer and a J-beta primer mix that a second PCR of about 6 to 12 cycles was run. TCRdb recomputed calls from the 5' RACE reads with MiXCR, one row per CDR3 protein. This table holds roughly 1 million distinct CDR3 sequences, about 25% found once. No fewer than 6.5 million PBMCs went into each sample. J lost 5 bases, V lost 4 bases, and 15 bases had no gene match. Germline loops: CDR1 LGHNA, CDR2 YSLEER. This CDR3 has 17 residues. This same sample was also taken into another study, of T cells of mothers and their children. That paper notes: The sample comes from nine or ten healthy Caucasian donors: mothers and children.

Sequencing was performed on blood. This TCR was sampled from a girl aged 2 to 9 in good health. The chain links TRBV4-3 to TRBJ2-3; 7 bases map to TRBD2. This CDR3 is CASSLTGLAERGDTQYF. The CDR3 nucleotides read TGCGCCAGCAGCCTCACCGGGCTAGCGGAGCGAGGAGATACGCAGTATTTT.